This entry is about one T cell receptor beta chain. Antigen specificity is unknown. This specimen comes from a study of cytomegalovirus exposure and HLA in healthy donors. Study observations and caveats: Rare TCR sequences predominated, though certain public TCRs were found in many donors. A prior analysis recorded that most TCR beta V segments were productive about 90% or about 30% of the time. By a later analysis, the bulk of CMV-associated TCR beta chains appeared HLA-restricted.

This CDR3 is 13 amino acids long. Looked up from germline, CDR1 is SGHNT and CDR2 is YENEEA. V shed 7 bases and J shed 0 bases, with 10 bases lying between them. PCR employed 60 Vbeta and 13 Jbeta primers. Profiling relied on immunoSEQ multiplex PCR, and the TCRdb table lists in-frame clones only, not all of them. The repertoire holds roughly 160,000 clones, more than 60% seen once, with roughly 8.2% in the top ten. The sequence came from a woman aged 40 to 50 in good health and CMV-seropositive. This rearrangement joins TRBV11-3 to TRBJ2-7; D not resolved. Sample: PBMCs. In nucleotides, the CDR3 is TGTGCCAGCAAATTGTCGGGCTCCTACGAGCAGTACTTC. This gives the protein CASKLSGSYEQYF.